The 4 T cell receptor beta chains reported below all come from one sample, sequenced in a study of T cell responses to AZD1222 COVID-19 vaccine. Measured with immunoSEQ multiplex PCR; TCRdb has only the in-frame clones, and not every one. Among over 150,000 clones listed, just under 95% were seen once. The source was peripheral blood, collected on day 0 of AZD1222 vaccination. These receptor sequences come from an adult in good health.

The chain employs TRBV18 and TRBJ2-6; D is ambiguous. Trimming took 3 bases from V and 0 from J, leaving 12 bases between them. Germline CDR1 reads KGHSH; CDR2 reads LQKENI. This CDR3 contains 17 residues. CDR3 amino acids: CASSPWQASSGANVLTF. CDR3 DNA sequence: TGTGCCAGCTCACCTTGGCAGGCGAGCTCTGGGGCCAACGTCCTGACTTTC. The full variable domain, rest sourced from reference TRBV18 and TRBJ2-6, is NAGVMQNPRHLVRRRGQEARLRCSPMKGHSHVYWYRQLPEEGLKFMVYLQKENIIDESGMPKERFSAEFPKEGPSILRIQQVVRGDSAAYFCASSPWQASSGANVLTFGAGSRLTVL.

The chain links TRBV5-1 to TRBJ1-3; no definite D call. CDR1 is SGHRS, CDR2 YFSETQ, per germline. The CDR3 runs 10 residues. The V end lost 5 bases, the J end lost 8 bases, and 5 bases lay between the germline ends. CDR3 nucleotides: TGCGCCAGCAGAAAGGACACCATATATTTT. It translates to CASRKDTIYF.

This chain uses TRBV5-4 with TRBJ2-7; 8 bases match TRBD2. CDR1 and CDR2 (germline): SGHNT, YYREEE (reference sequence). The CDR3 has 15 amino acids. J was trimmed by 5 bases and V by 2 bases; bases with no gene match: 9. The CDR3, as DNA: TGTGCCAGCAGCTTTCGGGGGGGCGGCGCCGACGAGCAGTACTTC. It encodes CASSFRGGGADEQYF.

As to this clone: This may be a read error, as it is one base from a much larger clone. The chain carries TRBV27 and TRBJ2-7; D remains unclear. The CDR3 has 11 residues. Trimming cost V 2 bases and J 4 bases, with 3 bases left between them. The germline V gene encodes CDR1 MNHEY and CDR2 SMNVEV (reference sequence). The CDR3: CASSLGYEQYF. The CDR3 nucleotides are TGTGCCAGCAGTTTAGGGTACGAGCAGTACTTC.